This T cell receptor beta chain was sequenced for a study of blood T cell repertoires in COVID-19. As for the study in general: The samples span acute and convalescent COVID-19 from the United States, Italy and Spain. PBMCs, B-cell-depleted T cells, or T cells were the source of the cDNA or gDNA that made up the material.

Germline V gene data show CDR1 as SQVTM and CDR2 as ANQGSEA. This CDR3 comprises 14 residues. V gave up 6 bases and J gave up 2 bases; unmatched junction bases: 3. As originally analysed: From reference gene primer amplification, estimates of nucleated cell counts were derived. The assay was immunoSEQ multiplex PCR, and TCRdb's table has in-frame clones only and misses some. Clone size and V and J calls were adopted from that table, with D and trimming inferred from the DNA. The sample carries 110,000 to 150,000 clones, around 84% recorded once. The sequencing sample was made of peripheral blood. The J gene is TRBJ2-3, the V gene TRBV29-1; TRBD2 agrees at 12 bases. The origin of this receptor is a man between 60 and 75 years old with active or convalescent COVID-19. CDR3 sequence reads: CSVRLAGDTDTQYF. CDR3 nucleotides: TGCAGCGTGCGACTAGCGGGAGACACAGATACGCAGTATTTT.